Below, 27 T cell receptor beta chains from the same sample are listed, as sequenced in a study of OX40 agonist ivuxolimab in advanced cancers. Clones were sequenced by immunoSEQ multiplex PCR, and TCRdb holds only the in-frame ones, with some missing. This table holds approximately 74,000 clones, about 90% found once. The specimen was CD4+ or CD8+ T cells sorted from blood, collected in a trial of the OX40 agonist ivuxolimab. The source of these receptors is an adult with an advanced solid tumor such as melanoma, head and neck, liver or kidney cancer.

The gene calls are TRBV9 and TRBJ2-1; a possible D gene is TRBD1 (6 bases). CDR3 length: 16 amino acids. Germline CDR1 SGDLS, CDR2 YYNGEE. Trimming shortened V by 3 bases and J by 3 bases, and 16 bases separated the two germline ends. Here the CDR3 reads CASSATQGWYYNEQFF. In nucleotides, the CDR3 is TGTGCCAGCAGCGCTACTCAGGGGTGGTACTACAATGAGCAGTTCTTC.

This clone occurred a few times. V gene TRBV2 combines with J gene TRBJ1-5; no firm D call. The CDR3 consists of 15 residues. The germline gives CDR1 SNHLY, CDR2 FYNNEI. V lost 0 bases and J lost 4, with 10 bases in between. CDR3 sequence: CASSEARQNNQPQHF. CDR3 bases: TGTGCCAGCAGTGAAGCGCGGCAGAATAATCAGCCCCAGCATTTT.

This clone was seen only once. The chain couples TRBV12-5 to TRBJ2-1; 9 bases match TRBD2. J was trimmed by 12 bases and V by 1 base; bases with no gene match: 4. Germline V CDR1 and CDR2: LGHNT, FRNRAP. The CDR3 is made up of 13 amino acids. The CDR3 DNA follows: TGTGCTAGTGGTTTGGGAGCGGGGGGTAGGCAGTTCTTC. Translation gives CASGLGAGGRQFF.

This sequence joins TRBV19 and TRBJ2-3; D ambiguous. Per the germline V gene, CDR1 is LNHDA and CDR2 is SQIVND (reference sequence). The CDR3 is 16 amino acids. Trimming shortened V by 5 bases and J by 2 bases, and 17 bases separated the two germline ends. The DNA for the CDR3 is TGTGCCAGTAGTTACCGCCGCATTGGGGACACAGATACGCAGTATTTT. Translated: CASSYRRIGDTDTQYF. Full variable domain (outside the CDR3, taken from reference TRBV19 and TRBJ2-3): DGGITQSPKYLFRKEGQNVTLSCEQNLNHDAMYWYRQDPGQGLRLIYYSQIVNDFQKGDIAEGYSVSREKKESFPLTVTSAQKNPTAFYLCASSYRRIGDTDTQYFGPGTRLTVL.

This clone has a handful of counts. This chain connects TRBV4-1 to TRBJ1-2, with D uncertain. V was cut by 1 base and J by 7 bases, with 4 bases left in between. The germline V gene encodes CDR1 MGHRA and CDR2 YSYEKL. The CDR3 has 11 amino acids. In DNA, the CDR3 is TGCGCCAGCAGCCAAGCGGGTGGCTACACCTTC. Protein product: CASSQAGGYTF.

Concerning this clone itself: Other DNA sequences in the same sample also yield this CDR3. CDR3 sequence (DNA): TGTGCCAGCAGGGGGACGGGGACAGATACGCAGTATTTT. Translated: CASRGTGTDTQYF. This chain joins TRBV6-5 and TRBJ2-3, with D perhaps assigned TRBD1 or TRBD2 (5 bases each). The CDR3 runs to 13 residues. V was pared by 6 bases and J by 3 bases, with 10 bases between. CDR1 is MNHEY, CDR2 SVGAGI, per germline.

CDR3 coding DNA: TGTGCCAGCAGGGTTACTATGAACACTGAAGCTTTCTTT. It specifies CASRVTMNTEAFF. The chain joins TRBV6-5 to TRBJ1-1; D unresolved. This CDR3 has 13 amino acids. V lost 6 bases to trimming and J lost 0 bases, with 8 bases between them. Germline CDR1 and CDR2: MNHEY and SVGAGI.

The chain couples TRBV13 to TRBJ2-2; possibly TRBD1 for D (6 bases). The V gene's germline CDR1 is PRHDT and CDR2 FYEKMQ (reference sequence). There are 16 residues in the CDR3. V gave up 1 base and J gave up 6 bases, with 15 bases separating them. The CDR3 DNA is TGTGCCAGCAGCTTAGCGTCCAGGGGAAAGGCCGGGGAGCTGTTTTTT. Amino acids: CASSLASRGKAGELFF.

Details on this clone: Other DNA sequences in the sample encode the same CDR3. The genes are TRBV7-8 and TRBJ2-3; D gene uncertain. There are 11 residues in the CDR3. V was pared by 2 bases and J by 6 bases, with 3 bases between. From germline, CDR1 is SGHVS and CDR2 FQNEAQ. This CDR3 is CASSLTDTQYF. In DNA form, the CDR3 reads TGTGCCAGCAGCTTAACCGATACGCAGTATTTT.

Concerning this clone: One end of the junction fails to match germline, which may point to a read error. The chain uses TRBV11-2 and TRBJ1-2; maybe TRBD1 (5 bases). Germline V CDR1 and CDR2: SGHAT, FQNNGV. There are 14 residues in the CDR3. CDR3 loop: CASSLERDGYGYTF. Written as DNA, the CDR3 is TGTGCCAGCAGCCTAGAACGGGACGGCTATGGCTACACCTTC.

The chain uses TRBV27 and TRBJ2-7; D unresolved. The CDR3 loop spans 13 amino acids. CDR1 and CDR2 from the germline V gene are MNHEY and SMNVEV (reference sequence). With 6 bases removed from V and 2 bases from J, the gap between germline ends came to 11 bases. Here the CDR3 DNA reads TGTGCCAGCAGCAGACGAGAACCCTACGAGCAGTACTTC. It specifies CASSRREPYEQYF.

The table lists this clone with a count of one. The rearrangement links TRBV5-1 to TRBJ1-1; D is undetermined. CDR3 size: 14 residues. V was clipped by 0 bases and J by 0 bases, with 6 bases between them. The germline CDR1 and CDR2 sequences are SGHRS and YFSETQ. The CDR3 loop reads CASSLAPLNTEAFF. The DNA of the CDR3 is TGCGCCAGCAGCTTGGCTCCTTTGAACACTGAAGCTTTCTTT.

The chain joins TRBV28 to TRBJ1-1; D is possibly TRBD1 (5 bases). Germline V gives CDR1 MDHEN, CDR2 SYDVKM. V was pared by 10 bases and J by 0 bases, with 15 bases between. The CDR3 extends over 14 amino acids. The CDR3 bases are TGTGCCATCCAACAGGTCCCGCTGAACACTGAAGCTTTCTTT. Translated, it gives CAIQQVPLNTEAFF.

V usage is TRBV6-5 and J usage is TRBJ1-5, with TRBD1 identical over 9 bases. The CDR3 covers 15 residues. V shed 6 bases, J shed 2 bases, and the junction held 5 bases outside the gene matches. Per the germline V gene, CDR1 is MNHEY and CDR2 is SVGAGI. Written as DNA, the CDR3 is TGTGCCAGCAGCCGCCGGGACAGGGGCAATCAGCCCCAGCATTTT. Encoded protein: CASSRRDRGNQPQHF.

The chain carries TRBV28 and TRBJ1-1; unclear D gene. This CDR3 region has 13 residues. The V gene lost 2 bases and the J gene lost 3 bases, with 7 bases spanning the gap. The germline V gene encodes CDR1 MDHEN and CDR2 SYDVKM. CDR3 residues: CASSLGKYTEAFF. In nucleotides, the CDR3 is TGTGCCAGCAGTTTAGGGAAGTACACTGAAGCTTTCTTT. Complete variable domain (other parts from reference TRBV28 and TRBJ1-1): DVKVTQSSRYLVKRTGEKVFLECVQDMDHENMFWYRQDPGLGLRLIYFSYDVKMKEKGDIPEGYSVSREKKERFSLILESASTNQTSMYLCASSLGKYTEAFFGQGTRLTVV.

CDR3 coding DNA: TGTGCCAGCAGCTCACAGACCTACGAGCAGTACTTC. Its translation is CASSSQTYEQYF. The chain uses TRBV7-2 and TRBJ2-7; D is unclear. The CDR3 sequence is 12 residues long. CDR1 is SGHTA, CDR2 FQGNSA, per germline. The ends were cut back, 4 bases at V and 2 bases at J, with 6 bases in the middle.

This chain uses TRBV6-5 with TRBJ2-7, with 10 bases aligning to TRBD1. There are 13 residues in the CDR3. The germline V gene encodes CDR1 MNHEY and CDR2 SVGAGI. The junction had 5 bases not matched to a gene; V was cut back by 6 bases and J by 6 bases. The CDR3 here is CASSRTGGREQYF. The CDR3 coding sequence is TGTGCCAGCAGCAGGACAGGGGGGCGCGAGCAGTACTTC.

The chain recombines TRBV7-9 with TRBJ1-4; 7 bases are a match to TRBD1. The ends lost 3 bases at V and 6 bases at J; junction bases unmatched: 4. The CDR3 contains 14 residues. Germline V gene lookup returns CDR1 SEHNR and CDR2 FQNEAQ (reference sequence). This CDR3 reads CASSFSRGDEKLFF. CDR3 coding DNA: TGTGCCAGCAGCTTCTCCAGGGGGGATGAAAAACTGTTTTTT. Full variable domain (outside the CDR3, taken from reference TRBV7-9 and TRBJ1-4): DTGVSQNPRHKITKRGQNVTFRCDPISEHNRLYWYRQTLGQGPEFLTYFQNEAQLEKSRLLSDRFSAERPKGSFSTLEIQRTEQGDSAMYLCASSFSRGDEKLFFGSGTQLSVL.

As concerns this clone: The sample contains more than one DNA sequence encoding this CDR3. CDR3 in amino acids: CASSWDSNQPQHF. CDR3 nucleotide sequence: TGTGCCAGCAGCTGGGACTCCAATCAGCCCCAGCATTTT. V usage is TRBV7-8 and J usage is TRBJ1-5; D is possibly TRBD1 (5 bases). Germline V lookup: CDR1 SGHVS, CDR2 FQNEAQ. Deletions cut 4 bases from V and 3 bases from J, with 7 bases between. The CDR3 extends over 13 amino acids.

This clone was seen once. At one end, the junction sequence differs from germline, possibly due to a read error. The chain employs TRBV7-7 and TRBJ2-5, with D uncertain. Germline V lookup: CDR1 SSHAT, CDR2 FNYEAQ (reference sequence). This CDR3 has 15 amino acids. The CDR3 spells CASSLEPPTRETQYF. As DNA, the CDR3 is TGTGCTAGCAGCTTAGAGCCCCCAACCCGGGAGACCCAGTACTTC.

V gene TRBV18 combines with J gene TRBJ2-2, with D possibly matching TRBD1 (5 bases). Trimming took off 5 bases at V and 3 bases at J, with 13 bases between the two ends. Germline V gives CDR1 KGHSH, CDR2 LQKENI. The CDR3 sequence is 15 residues long. This chain's CDR3 is CASSATFRDTGELFF. Here the CDR3 DNA reads TGTGCCAGCTCAGCCACCTTCAGGGACACCGGGGAGCTGTTTTTT.

V and J are TRBV5-1 and TRBJ2-3, with 10 bases aligning to TRBD2. In germline, CDR1 is SGHRS, CDR2 YFSETQ. The V segment lost 4 bases and the J segment 4 bases; nucleotides outside the gene matches: 6. CDR3 length: 15 residues. CDR3 nucleotides: TGCGCCAGCAGCCCTCTAGCGGGAGTTGCAGATACGCAGTATTTT. It yields the protein CASSPLAGVADTQYF.

This clone was observed once. The gene calls are TRBV18 and TRBJ1-1; D is undetermined. Germline V gene lookup returns CDR1 KGHSH and CDR2 LQKENI. This CDR3 region has 12 residues. Trimming left V 5 bases short and J 0 bases short, with 4 bases between. The CDR3: CASSTLNTEAFF. For the CDR3, the DNA is TGTGCCAGCTCAACGTTGAACACTGAAGCTTTCTTT.

The chain combines TRBV7-2 with TRBJ1-5, with D uncertain. This CDR3 spans 14 amino acids. V was cut by 0 bases and J by 6 bases, with 9 bases left in between. Germline-derived CDR1 and CDR2 are SGHTA and FQGNSA. The CDR3, as DNA: TGTGCCAGCAGCTTAGCGCTGGGGAGTCAGCCCCAGCATTTT. Translation: CASSLALGSQPQHF.

The chain has TRBV7-9 and TRBJ2-7; 9 bases fit TRBD2. The CDR3 is made up of 16 amino acids. In germline, CDR1 is SEHNR, CDR2 FQNEAQ (reference sequence). The ends lost 4 bases at V and 3 bases at J; junction bases unmatched: 10. CDR3 residues: CASSSRLAEDVYEQYF. CDR3 sequence (DNA): TGTGCCAGCAGCTCCAGACTAGCGGAAGACGTCTACGAGCAGTACTTC.

The chain combines TRBV5-1 with TRBJ2-1, with TRBD2 matching over 10 bases. The ends lost 4 bases at V and 8 bases at J; junction bases unmatched: 9. CDR3 length: 15 residues. Germline values: CDR1 SGHRS, CDR2 YFSETQ. The CDR3, as DNA: TGCGCCAGCAGCATCGGGACTAGCGAGAGGCATGAGCAGTTCTTC. It codes for CASSIGTSERHEQFF.

The chain has TRBV9 and TRBJ2-2; D gene unclear. V lost 3 bases to trimming and J lost 3 bases, with 3 bases between them. The germline gives CDR1 SGDLS, CDR2 YYNGEE. The CDR3 runs 12 residues. The DNA of the CDR3 is TGTGCCAGCAGCGCCTACACCGGGGAGCTGTTTTTT. It encodes CASSAYTGELFF. Full variable domain (outside the CDR3, taken from reference TRBV9 and TRBJ2-2): DSGVTQTPKHLITATGQRVTLRCSPRSGDLSVYWYQQSLDQGLQFLIQYYNGEERAKGNILERFSAQQFPDLHSELNLSSLELGDSALYFCASSAYTGELFFGEGSRLTVL.